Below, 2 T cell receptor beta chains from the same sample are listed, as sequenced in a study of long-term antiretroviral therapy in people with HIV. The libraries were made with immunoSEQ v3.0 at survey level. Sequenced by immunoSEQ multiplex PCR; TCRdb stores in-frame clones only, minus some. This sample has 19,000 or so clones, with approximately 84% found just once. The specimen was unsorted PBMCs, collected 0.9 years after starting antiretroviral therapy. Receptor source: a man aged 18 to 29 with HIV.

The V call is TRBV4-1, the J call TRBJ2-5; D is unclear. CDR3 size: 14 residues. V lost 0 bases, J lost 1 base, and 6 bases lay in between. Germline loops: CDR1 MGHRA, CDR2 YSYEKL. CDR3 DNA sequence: TGCGCCAGCAGCCAAGAGTGGGTCCAAGAGACCCAGTACTTC. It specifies CASSQEWVQETQYF.

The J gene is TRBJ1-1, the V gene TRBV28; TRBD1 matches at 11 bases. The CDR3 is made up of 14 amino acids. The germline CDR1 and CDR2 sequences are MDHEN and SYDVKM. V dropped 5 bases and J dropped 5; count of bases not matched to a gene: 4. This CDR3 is CASSGQGAGTEAFF. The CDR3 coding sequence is TGTGCCAGCAGTGGACAGGGGGCGGGAACTGAAGCTTTCTTT. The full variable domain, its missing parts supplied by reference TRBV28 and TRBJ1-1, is DVKVTQSSRYLVKRTGEKVFLECVQDMDHENMFWYRQDPGLGLRLIYFSYDVKMKEKGDIPEGYSVSREKKERFSLILESASTNQTSMYLCASSGQGAGTEAFFGQGTRLTVV.